The T cell receptor beta chain under discussion was sequenced for a study of T cell responses to AZD1222 COVID-19 vaccine. Study details: Analyses pooled second doses at about 4 or about 12 weeks.

The protocol was immunoSEQ multiplex PCR, while the TCRdb copy is restricted to in-frame clones and leaves out a portion. Among more than 95,000 clones listed, 93% were seen once. Study-wide results and limits: Reportedly, nearly half of unique spike TCRs recognized epitopes outside B.1.351/B.1.1.7 mutations. Among vaccine-associated CD4 TCRs, coverage spanned spike, with dominance at 160-218 and 743-854. Most donors were white British and more were female, and clonal diversity was possibly underestimated.

On this clone itself: What it binds is not known.

This CDR3 contains 14 residues. CDR1 and CDR2 from the germline V gene are LGHDT and YNNKEL (reference sequence). Trimming cost V 9 bases and J 4 bases, with 19 bases left between them. V usage is TRBV3-1 (or the pseudogene TRBV3-2) and J usage is TRBJ2-7; a weak D match, TRBD2 (5 bases). The source is an adult in good health. Sequenced material: peripheral blood, taken on day 0 of AZD1222 vaccination. CDR3 region: CARSLRRWMYEQYF. CDR3 DNA: TGTGCCAGATCGCTCCGGAGGTGGATGTACGAGCAGTACTTC.